This TCR beta chain comes out of a study of T cell repertoires in cytomegalovirus infection. As for the study in general: Epitope selection comprised recently identified HLA-C-restricted CMV epitopes and well-studied HLA-B-restricted CMV epitopes. Study results and limitations: Ex vivo responses were dominated by HLA-C-restricted CMV-specific TCR beta clonotypes.

The trim removed 1 base at V and 4 bases at J, leaving 8 bases unmatched. CDR3 length: 17 amino acids. Germline loops: CDR1 SGHVS, CDR2 FNYEAQ. About this clonotype: What it recognizes is unknown.

Via MiXCR, TCRdb re-called the reads, giving one row per CDR3 protein. The sample contains roughly 570,000 distinct CDR3 sequences, roughly 43% of which appear only once. The specimen comprised cultured PBMCs, sampled from culture after CMV antigen stimulation. This chain links TRBV7-6 with TRBJ2-3; 10 bases fit TRBD1. The origin of this receptor is a human donor in good health (CMV status not recorded). Some clones in this sample may be carry-over from other donors' samples. CDR3 in DNA: TGTGCCAGCAGCTTAGTTGCCGGGACAGGGGCCGCAGATACGCAGTATTTT. Residues: CASSLVAGTGAADTQYF.